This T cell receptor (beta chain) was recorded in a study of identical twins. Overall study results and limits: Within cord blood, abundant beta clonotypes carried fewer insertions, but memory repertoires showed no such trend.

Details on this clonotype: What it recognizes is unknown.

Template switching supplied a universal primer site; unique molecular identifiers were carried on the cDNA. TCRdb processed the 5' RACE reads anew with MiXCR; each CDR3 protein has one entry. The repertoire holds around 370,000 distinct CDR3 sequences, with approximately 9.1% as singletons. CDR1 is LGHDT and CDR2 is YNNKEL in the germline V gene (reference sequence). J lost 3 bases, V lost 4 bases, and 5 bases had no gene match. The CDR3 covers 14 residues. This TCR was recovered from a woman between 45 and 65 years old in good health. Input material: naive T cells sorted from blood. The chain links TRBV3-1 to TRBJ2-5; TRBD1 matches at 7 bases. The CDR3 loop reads CASSPTGQKETQYF. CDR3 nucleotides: TGTGCCAGCAGCCCCACGGGACAGAAAGAGACCCAGTACTTC.